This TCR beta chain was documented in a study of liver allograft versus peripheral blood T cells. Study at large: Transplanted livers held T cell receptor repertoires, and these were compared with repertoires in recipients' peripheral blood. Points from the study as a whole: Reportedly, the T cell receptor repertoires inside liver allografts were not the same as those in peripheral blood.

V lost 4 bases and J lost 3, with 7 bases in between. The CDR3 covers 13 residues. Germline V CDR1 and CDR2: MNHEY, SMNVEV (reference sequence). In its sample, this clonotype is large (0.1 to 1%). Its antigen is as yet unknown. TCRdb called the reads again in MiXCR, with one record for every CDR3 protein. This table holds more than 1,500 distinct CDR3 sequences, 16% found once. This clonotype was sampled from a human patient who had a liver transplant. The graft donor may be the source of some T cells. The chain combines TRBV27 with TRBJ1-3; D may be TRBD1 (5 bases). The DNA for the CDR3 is TGTGCCAGCAGTTATGACAGTGGAAACACCATATATTTT. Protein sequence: CASSYDSGNTIYF.